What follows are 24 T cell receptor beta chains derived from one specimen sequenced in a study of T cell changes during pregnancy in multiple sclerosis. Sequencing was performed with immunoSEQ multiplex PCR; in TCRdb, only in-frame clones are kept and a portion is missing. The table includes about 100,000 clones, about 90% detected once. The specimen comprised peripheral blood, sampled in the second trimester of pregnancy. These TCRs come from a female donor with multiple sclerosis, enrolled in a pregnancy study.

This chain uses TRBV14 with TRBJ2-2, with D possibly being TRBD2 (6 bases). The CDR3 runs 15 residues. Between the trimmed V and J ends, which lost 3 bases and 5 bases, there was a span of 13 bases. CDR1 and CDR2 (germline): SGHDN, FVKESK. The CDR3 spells CASSQEWGRTGELFF. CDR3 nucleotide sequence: TGTGCCAGCAGCCAGGAATGGGGGAGGACCGGGGAGCTGTTTTTT.

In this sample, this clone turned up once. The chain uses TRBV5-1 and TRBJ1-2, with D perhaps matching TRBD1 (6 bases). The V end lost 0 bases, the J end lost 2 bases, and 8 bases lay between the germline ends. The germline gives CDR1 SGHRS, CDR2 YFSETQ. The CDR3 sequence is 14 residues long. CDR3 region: CASSLVGANYGYTF. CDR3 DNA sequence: TGCGCCAGCAGCTTGGTGGGGGCGAACTATGGCTACACCTTC.

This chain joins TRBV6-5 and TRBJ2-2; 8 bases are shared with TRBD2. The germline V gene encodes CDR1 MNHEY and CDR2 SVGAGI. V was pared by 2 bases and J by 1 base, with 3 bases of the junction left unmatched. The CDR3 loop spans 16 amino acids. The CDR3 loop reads CASSYRTSGNTGELFF. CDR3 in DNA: TGTGCCAGCAGTTACCGAACTAGCGGGAACACCGGGGAGCTGTTTTTT.

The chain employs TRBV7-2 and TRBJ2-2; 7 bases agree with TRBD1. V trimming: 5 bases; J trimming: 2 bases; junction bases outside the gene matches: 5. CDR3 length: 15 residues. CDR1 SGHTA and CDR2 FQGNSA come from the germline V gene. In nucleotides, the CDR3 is TGTGCCAGCAGCCAAGGGGACAGCAACACCGGGGAGCTGTTTTTT. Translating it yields CASSQGDSNTGELFF.

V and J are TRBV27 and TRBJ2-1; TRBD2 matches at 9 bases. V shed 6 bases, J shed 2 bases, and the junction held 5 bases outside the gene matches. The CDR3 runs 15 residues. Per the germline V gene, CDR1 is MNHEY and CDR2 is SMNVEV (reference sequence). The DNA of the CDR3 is TGTGCCAGCAGCCCCCTAGCGGGGACCTACAATGAGCAGTTCTTC. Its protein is CASSPLAGTYNEQFF.

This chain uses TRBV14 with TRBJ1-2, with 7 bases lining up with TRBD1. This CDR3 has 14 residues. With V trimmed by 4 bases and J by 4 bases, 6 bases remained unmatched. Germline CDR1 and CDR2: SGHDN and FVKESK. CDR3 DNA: TGTGCCAGCAGCCTTCGACAGGGTGCCTATGGCTACACCTTC. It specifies CASSLRQGAYGYTF.

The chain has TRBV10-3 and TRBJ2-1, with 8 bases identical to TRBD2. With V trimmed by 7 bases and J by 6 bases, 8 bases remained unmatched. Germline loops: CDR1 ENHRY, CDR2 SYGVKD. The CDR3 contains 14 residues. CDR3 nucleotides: TGTGCCATCACCCCGGGACTAGGTGGCAATGAGCAGTTCTTC. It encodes CAITPGLGGNEQFF.

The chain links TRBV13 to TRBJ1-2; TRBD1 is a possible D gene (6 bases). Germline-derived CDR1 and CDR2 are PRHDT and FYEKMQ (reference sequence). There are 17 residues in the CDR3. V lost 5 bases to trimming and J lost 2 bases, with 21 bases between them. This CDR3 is CASSPTPWTQGNYGYTF. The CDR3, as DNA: TGTGCCAGCAGCCCAACACCCTGGACACAGGGAAACTATGGCTACACCTTC.

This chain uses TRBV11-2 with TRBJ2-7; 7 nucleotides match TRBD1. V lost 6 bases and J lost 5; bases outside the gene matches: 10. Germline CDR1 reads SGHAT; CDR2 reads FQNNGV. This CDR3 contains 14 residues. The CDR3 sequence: CASRTGFISHEQYF. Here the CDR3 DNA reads TGTGCCAGCAGGACAGGGTTCATTTCTCACGAGCAGTACTTC.

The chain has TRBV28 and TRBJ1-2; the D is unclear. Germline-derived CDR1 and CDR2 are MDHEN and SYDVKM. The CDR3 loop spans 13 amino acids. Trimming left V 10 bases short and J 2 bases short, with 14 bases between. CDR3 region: CAIPREGNYGYTF. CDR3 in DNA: TGTGCCATACCCCGGGAAGGAAACTATGGCTACACCTTC.

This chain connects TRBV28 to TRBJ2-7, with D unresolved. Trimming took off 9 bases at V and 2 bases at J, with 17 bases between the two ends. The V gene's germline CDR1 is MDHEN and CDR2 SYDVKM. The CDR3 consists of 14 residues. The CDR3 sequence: CASGVGRNTYEQYF. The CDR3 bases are TGTGCCAGTGGTGTCGGCAGGAATACCTACGAGCAGTACTTC.

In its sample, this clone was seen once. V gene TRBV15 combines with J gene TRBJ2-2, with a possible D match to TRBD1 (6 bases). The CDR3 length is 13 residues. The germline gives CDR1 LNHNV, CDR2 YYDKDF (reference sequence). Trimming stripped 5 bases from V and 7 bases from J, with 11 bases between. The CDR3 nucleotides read TGTGCCACCAGCCACAGGGATATCGGGGAGCTGTTTTTT. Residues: CATSHRDIGELFF.

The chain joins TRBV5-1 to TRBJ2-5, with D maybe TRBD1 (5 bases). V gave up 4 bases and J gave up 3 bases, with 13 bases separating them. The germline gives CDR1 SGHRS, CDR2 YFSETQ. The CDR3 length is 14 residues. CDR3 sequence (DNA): TGCGCCAGCAGCCTTGAAGGGGCGGAAGAGACCCAGTACTTC. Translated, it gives CASSLEGAEETQYF. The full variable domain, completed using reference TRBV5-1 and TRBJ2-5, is KAGVTQTPRYLIKTRGQQVTLSCSPISGHRSVSWYQQTPGQGLQFLFEYFSETQRNKGNFPGRFSGRQFSNSRSEMNVSTLELGDSALYLCASSLEGAEETQYFGPGTRLLVL.

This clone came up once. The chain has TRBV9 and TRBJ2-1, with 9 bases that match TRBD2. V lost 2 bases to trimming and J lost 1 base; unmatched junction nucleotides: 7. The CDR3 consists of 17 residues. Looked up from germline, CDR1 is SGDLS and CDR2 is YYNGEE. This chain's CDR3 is CASSVTLAGVSYNEQFF. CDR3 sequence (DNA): TGTGCCAGCAGCGTTACGTTAGCGGGGGTATCCTACAATGAGCAGTTCTTC.

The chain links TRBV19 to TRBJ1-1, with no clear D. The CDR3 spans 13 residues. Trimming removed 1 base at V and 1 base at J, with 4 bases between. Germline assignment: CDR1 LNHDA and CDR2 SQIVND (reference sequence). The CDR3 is CASSIGGNTEAFF. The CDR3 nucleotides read TGTGCCAGTAGTATAGGAGGGAACACTGAAGCTTTCTTT.

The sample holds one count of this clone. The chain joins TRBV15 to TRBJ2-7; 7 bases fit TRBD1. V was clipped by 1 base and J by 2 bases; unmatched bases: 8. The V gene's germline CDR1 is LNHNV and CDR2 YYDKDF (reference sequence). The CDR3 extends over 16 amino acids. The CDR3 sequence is CATSRGQGQPPYEQYF. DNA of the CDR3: TGTGCCACCAGCAGAGGACAGGGACAGCCCCCCTACGAGCAGTACTTC.

The chain's CDR3 is CASTSGALNTEAFF. CDR3 bases: TGTGCCAGCACCTCAGGGGCGTTGAACACTGAAGCTTTCTTT. This chain links TRBV28 with TRBJ1-1, with a possible D match to TRBD1 (6 bases). Germline CDR1 is MDHEN and CDR2 is SYDVKM. The V and J ends lost 7 bases and 0 bases respectively, with 12 bases between them. This CDR3 contains 14 residues.

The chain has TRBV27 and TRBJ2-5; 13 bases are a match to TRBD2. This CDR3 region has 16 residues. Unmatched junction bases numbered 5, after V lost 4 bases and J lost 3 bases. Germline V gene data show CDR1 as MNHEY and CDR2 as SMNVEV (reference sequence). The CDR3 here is CASSSWTSGSEETQYF. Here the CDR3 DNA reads TGTGCCAGCAGTTCCTGGACTAGCGGGAGCGAAGAGACCCAGTACTTC.

CDR3 DNA: TGTGCCAGCAGGCCGACTAGCCTCATCAATGAGCAGTTCTTC. It specifies CASRPTSLINEQFF. This chain links TRBV7-9 with TRBJ2-1; 7 bases agree with TRBD2. The junction had 8 bases not matched to a gene; V was cut back by 6 bases and J by 6 bases. Germline-derived CDR1 and CDR2 are SEHNR and FQNEAQ (reference sequence). This CDR3 region has 14 residues.

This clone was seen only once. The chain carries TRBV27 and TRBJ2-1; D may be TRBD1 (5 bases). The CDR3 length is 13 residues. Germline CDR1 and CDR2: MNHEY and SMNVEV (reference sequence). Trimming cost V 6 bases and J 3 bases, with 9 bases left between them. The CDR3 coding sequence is TGTGCCAGCAGCCTAGACAGCTACAATGAGCAGTTCTTC. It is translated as CASSLDSYNEQFF.

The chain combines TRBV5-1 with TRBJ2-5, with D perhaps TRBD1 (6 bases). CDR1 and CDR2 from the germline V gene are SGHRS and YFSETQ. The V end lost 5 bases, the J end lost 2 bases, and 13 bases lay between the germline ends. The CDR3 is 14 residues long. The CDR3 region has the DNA TGCGCCAGCAGTCCAGGACAGATTCAAGAGACCCAGTACTTC. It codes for CASSPGQIQETQYF.

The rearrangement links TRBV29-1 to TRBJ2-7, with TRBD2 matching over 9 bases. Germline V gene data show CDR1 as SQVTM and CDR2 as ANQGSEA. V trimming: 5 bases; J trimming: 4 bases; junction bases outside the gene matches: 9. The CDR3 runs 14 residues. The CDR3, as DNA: TGCAGCGTTACCCTCCTAGCGGGGTCTTACGAGCAGTACTTC. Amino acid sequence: CSVTLLAGSYEQYF.

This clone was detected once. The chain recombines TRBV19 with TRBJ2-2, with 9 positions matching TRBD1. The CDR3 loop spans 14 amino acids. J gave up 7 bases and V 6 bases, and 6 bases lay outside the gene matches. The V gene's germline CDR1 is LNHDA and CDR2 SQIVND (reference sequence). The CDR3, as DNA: TGTGCCAGTAGCCGGGGACAGGGCAACGGGGAGCTGTTTTTT. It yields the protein CASSRGQGNGELFF.

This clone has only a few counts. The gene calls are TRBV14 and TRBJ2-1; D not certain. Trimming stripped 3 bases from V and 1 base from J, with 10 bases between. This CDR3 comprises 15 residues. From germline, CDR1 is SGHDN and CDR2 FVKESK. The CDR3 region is CASSHLDLSYNEQFF. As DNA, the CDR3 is TGTGCCAGCAGCCACCTAGATCTTTCCTACAATGAGCAGTTCTTC. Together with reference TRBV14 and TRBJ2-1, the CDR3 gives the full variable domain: EAGVTQFPSHSVIEKGQTVTLRCDPISGHDNLYWYRRVMGKEIKFLLHFVKESKQDESGMPNNRFLAERTGGTYSTLKVQPAELEDSGVYFCASSHLDLSYNEQFFGPGTRLTVL.